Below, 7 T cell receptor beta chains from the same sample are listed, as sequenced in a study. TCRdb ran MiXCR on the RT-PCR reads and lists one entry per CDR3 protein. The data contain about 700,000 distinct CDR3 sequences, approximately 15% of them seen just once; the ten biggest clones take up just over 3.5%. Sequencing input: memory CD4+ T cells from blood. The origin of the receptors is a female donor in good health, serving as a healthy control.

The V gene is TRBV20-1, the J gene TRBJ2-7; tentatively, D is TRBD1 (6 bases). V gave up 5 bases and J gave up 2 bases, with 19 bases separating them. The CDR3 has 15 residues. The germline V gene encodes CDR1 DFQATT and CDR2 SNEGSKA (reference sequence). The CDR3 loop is CSASSRDTVTYEQYF. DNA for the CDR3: TGCAGTGCTTCCTCCCGGGACACGGTTACCTACGAGCAGTACTTC.

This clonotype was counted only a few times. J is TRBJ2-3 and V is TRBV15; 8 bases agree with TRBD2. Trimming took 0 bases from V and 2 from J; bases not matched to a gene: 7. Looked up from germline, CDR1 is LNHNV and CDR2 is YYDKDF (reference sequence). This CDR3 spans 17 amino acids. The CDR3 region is CATSRDRSGSYTDTQYF. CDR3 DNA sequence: TGTGCCACCAGCAGAGATCGAAGCGGGAGTTACACAGATACGCAGTATTTT.

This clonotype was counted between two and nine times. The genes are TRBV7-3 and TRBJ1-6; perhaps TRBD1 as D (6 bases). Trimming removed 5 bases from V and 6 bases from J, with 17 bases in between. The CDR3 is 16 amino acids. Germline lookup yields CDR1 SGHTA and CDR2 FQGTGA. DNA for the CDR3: TGTGCCAGCAGCGAACAGGGTAGGGGGTTTAATTCACCCCTCCACTTT. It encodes CASSEQGRGFNSPLHF. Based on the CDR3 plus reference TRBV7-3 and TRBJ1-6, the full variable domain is GAGVSQTPSNKVTEKGKYVELRCDPISGHTALYWYRQSLGQGPEFLIYFQGTGAADDSGLPNDRFFAVRPEGSVSTLKIQRTERGDSAVYLCASSEQGRGFNSPLHFGNGTRLTVT.

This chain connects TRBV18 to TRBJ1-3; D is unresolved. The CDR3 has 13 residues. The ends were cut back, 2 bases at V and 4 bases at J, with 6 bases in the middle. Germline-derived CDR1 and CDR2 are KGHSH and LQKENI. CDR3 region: CASSPVGGNTIYF. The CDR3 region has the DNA TGTGCCAGCTCACCAGTAGGAGGAAACACCATATATTTT.

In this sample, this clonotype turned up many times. CDR3 sequence reads: CASSVDPRLDRGQQFF. For the CDR3, the DNA is TGTGCCAGCAGCGTAGATCCCCGTCTTGACAGGGGGCAGCAGTTCTTC. The J gene is TRBJ2-1, the V gene TRBV9, with 10 bases identical to TRBD1. The CDR3 runs to 16 residues. Germline lookup yields CDR1 SGDLS and CDR2 YYNGEE. V was clipped by 0 bases and J by 11 bases; unmatched bases: 11.

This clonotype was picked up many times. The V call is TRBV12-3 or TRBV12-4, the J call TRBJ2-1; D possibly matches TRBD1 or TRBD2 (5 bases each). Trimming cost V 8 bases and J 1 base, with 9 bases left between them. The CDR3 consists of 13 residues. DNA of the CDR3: TGTGCCAGCCGGTGGGGGTCCTACAATGAGCAGTTCTTC. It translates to CASRWGSYNEQFF.

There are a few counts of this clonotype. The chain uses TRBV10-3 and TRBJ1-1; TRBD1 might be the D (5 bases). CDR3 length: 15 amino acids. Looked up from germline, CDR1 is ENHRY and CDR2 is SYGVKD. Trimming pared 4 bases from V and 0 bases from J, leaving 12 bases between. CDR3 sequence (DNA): TGTGCCATCAGTGCGGAGGCAGGGATGAACACTGAAGCTTTCTTT. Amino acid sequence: CAISAEAGMNTEAFF.